Shown below are 9 T cell receptor beta chains from a single sample sequenced in a study of control samples from healthy donors and cancer patients (dated by TCRdb to about 2020). The library was made by the immunoSEQ multiplex PCR assay. This immuneACCESS table, as held by TCRdb, lists in-frame sequences with V and J called but not all clones. Of the missing ones, under half trace to an unresolved V gene in checked studies; the others have no known cause. For this sample there are 75,000 to 90,000 clones; roughly 84% appear just once. Together, the top ten hold approximately 2% of the sample. Specimen: blood. These receptors were taken from a woman aged 40 to 50 in good health.

J is TRBJ1-1 and V is TRBV25-1, with D tentatively TRBD1 (5 bases). The CDR3 sequence is 12 residues long. Germline CDR1 reads MGHDK; CDR2 reads SYGVNS. With 3 bases removed from V and 11 bases from J, the gap between germline ends came to 13 bases. The CDR3 DNA sequence: TGTGCCAGCAGTGAGGGGAGGGGTTCGGCTTTCTTT. This codes for CASSEGRGSAFF. The full variable domain, with the rest looked up from reference TRBV25-1 and TRBJ1-1, is EADIYQTPRYLVIGTGKKITLECSQTMGHDKMYWYQQDPGMELHLIHYSYGVNSTEKGDLSSESTVSRIRTEHFPLTLESARPSHTSQYLCASSEGRGSAFFGQGTRLTVV.

The chain is built from TRBV27 and TRBJ1-2; 7 bases map to TRBD1. Germline lookup yields CDR1 MNHEY and CDR2 SMNVEV (reference sequence). With V trimmed by 8 bases and J by 2 bases, 8 bases remained unmatched. CDR3 length equals 14 residues. CDR3 loop: CASRRTGVNYGYTF. The CDR3 nucleotides read TGTGCCAGCCGAAGAACAGGGGTCAACTATGGCTACACCTTC.

The rearrangement joins TRBV5-5 to TRBJ2-6; 7 bases agree with TRBD1. CDR3 length: 17 residues. V lost 5 bases and J lost 2; bases outside the gene matches: 10. Per the germline V gene, CDR1 is SGHKS and CDR2 is YYEKEE (reference sequence). CDR3 residues: CASRRTGELTGANVLTF. The CDR3 nucleotides read TGTGCCAGCAGGCGGACAGGTGAATTGACTGGGGCCAACGTCCTGACTTTC.

J is TRBJ1-1 and V is TRBV11-3, with D uncertain. Trimming stripped 5 bases from V and 4 bases from J, with 8 bases between. The CDR3 runs 12 residues. Germline V gene sequence: CDR1 SGHNT, CDR2 YENEEA. In nucleotides, the CDR3 is TGTGCCAGCAGCCCCCTTGGCACTGAAGCTTTCTTT. It codes for CASSPLGTEAFF.

This clone was seen just once. The chain links TRBV4-1 to TRBJ1-4; 10 positions agree with TRBD1. Germline CDR1 reads MGHRA; CDR2 reads YSYEKL. V gave up 3 bases and J gave up 7 bases; unmatched junction bases: 5. The CDR3 is 15 amino acids. The CDR3 DNA is TGCGCCAGCAGCCAGGAAGGGACAGGGGTTGAAAAACTGTTTTTT. Translated: CASSQEGTGVEKLFF.

The chain combines TRBV4-3 with TRBJ2-1, with D possibly TRBD2 on 6 matching bases. CDR1 is LGHNA, CDR2 YSLEER, per germline. CDR3 length: 16 residues. V was cut by 3 bases and J by 5 bases, with 17 bases left in between. The CDR3 reads CASSQTLPDYNNEQFF. The CDR3 DNA reads TGCGCCAGCAGCCAGACTTTACCGGACTATAACAATGAGCAGTTCTTC.

This clone was counted once. The chain links TRBV18 to TRBJ1-2; D is unresolved. The length of the CDR3 is 12 residues. Trimming took off 2 bases at V and 10 bases at J, with 11 bases between the two ends. Germline V gives CDR1 KGHSH, CDR2 LQKENI. The CDR3 DNA is TGTGCCAGCTCACCATATAGGGAGGACTACACCTTC. It translates to CASSPYREDYTF.

This chain uses TRBV6-5 with TRBJ2-2, with a tentative D call TRBD2 (6 bases). CDR1 and CDR2 from the germline V gene are MNHEY and SVGAGI. CDR3 length: 13 amino acids. V was pared by 9 bases and J by 5 bases, with 13 bases between. The CDR3 reads CASVPGRTGELFF. The DNA of the CDR3 is TGTGCCAGTGTCCCTGGGAGGACCGGGGAGCTGTTTTTT.

The chain links TRBV5-4 to TRBJ2-1; TRBD1 matches at 10 bases. CDR3 length equals 16 residues. Germline V gives CDR1 SGHNT, CDR2 YYREEE (reference sequence). With 1 base clipped from V and 4 bases from J, the junction kept 5 bases outside the gene matches. The CDR3 loop is CASSLPPGQGYNEQFF. CDR3 nucleotides: TGTGCCAGCAGCTTGCCCCCGGGACAGGGGTACAATGAGCAGTTCTTC. Together with reference TRBV5-4 and TRBJ2-1, the CDR3 gives the full variable domain: ETGVTQSPTHLIKTRGQQVTLRCSSQSGHNTVSWYQQALGQGPQFIFQYYREEENGRGNFPPRFSGLQFPNYSSELNVNALELDDSALYLCASSLPPGQGYNEQFFGPGTRLTVL.